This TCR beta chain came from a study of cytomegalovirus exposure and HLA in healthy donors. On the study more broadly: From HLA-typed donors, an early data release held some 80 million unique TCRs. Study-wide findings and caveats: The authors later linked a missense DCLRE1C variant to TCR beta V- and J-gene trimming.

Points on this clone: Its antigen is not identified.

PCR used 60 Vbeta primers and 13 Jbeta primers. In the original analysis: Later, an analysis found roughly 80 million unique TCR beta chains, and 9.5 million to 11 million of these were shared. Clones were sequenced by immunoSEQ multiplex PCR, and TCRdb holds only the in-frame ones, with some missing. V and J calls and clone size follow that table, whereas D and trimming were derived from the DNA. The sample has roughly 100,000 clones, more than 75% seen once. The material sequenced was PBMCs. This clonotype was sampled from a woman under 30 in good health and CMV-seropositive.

The CDR3 reads CASSATGAVDGYTF. CDR3 in DNA: TGTGCCAGTAGTGCGACAGGAGCGGTGGATGGCTACACCTTC. The chain joins TRBV19 to TRBJ1-2; possibly TRBD1 for D (6 bases). The CDR3 spans 14 residues. Germline V gene data show CDR1 as LNHDA and CDR2 as SQIVND (reference sequence). V shed 5 bases and J shed 6 bases, with 16 bases lying between them.